This TCR beta chain derives from a study of OX40 agonist ivuxolimab in advanced cancers. Study details: Three patients, one with hepatocellular carcinoma and two with cutaneous melanoma, achieved partial responses.

CDR1 and CDR2 (germline): MDHEN, SYDVKM. The CDR3 sequence is 13 residues long. V was cut by 8 bases and J by 1 base, with 9 bases left in between. This clone appeared once. Using immunoSEQ multiplex PCR, the repertoire was profiled, and TCRdb retains in-frame clones only, with some absent. The sample carries tens of thousands of clones, approximately 89% recorded once. Sequenced here: CD4+ or CD8+ T cells sorted from blood, sampled in a trial of the OX40 agonist ivuxolimab. The source of this sequence is an adult with an advanced solid tumor such as melanoma, head and neck, liver or kidney cancer. This chain links TRBV28 with TRBJ1-3; possible D gene TRBD1, 5 bases. The CDR3 here is CASFGGSGNTIYF. The CDR3 DNA follows: TGTGCCAGCTTTGGGGGGTCTGGAAACACCATATATTTT.